This T cell receptor beta chain was sequenced for a study of T-cell reconstitution after alpha-beta-depleted transplantation in children. The TCRbeta library was prepared with unique molecular identifiers. Using its own MiXCR run on the PCR reads, TCRdb lists one record per CDR3 protein. This sample has 210,000 or so distinct CDR3 sequences; about a tenth occur once, and the top ten carry roughly 6.2%. This CDR3 region has 13 residues. Trimming shortened V by 4 bases and J by 2 bases, and 7 bases separated the two germline ends. Germline V CDR1 and CDR2: SGHKS, YYEKEE (reference sequence). The starting material was PBMCs from the stem cell graft donor, obtained from the stem cell graft. This chain joins TRBV5-5 and TRBJ2-1; no clear D. The clonotype was recovered from a human donor who donated a stem cell graft to a child with acute lymphoblastic leukemia. CDR3 sequence: CASSPGAYNEQFF. In nucleotides, the CDR3 is TGTGCCAGCAGCCCAGGAGCCTACAATGAGCAGTTCTTC.